This TCR beta chain was recovered during a study of cytomegalovirus exposure and HLA in healthy donors. Whole-study findings and limits: Some V segments, including TRBV6-2 and TRBV6-3, were excluded as indistinguishable. In a later analysis, a genetic analysis reported fewer productive-TCR N-insertions in an Asian-associated ancestry cluster than the cohort average.

In regard to this clone: Antigen: not known.

Primers included in the PCR were 60 Vbeta and 13 Jbeta primers. The repertoire was sequenced with immunoSEQ multiplex PCR; TCRdb's copy has only in-frame clones and lacks some. The sample contains about 160,000 clones, around 77% of which appear only once. Germline V CDR1 and CDR2: SGHAT, FQNNGV. J gave up 1 base and V 4 bases, and 4 bases lay outside the gene matches. This CDR3 is built from 16 residues. The origin of this receptor is a woman aged 30 to 39 in good health and CMV-seronegative. The sequencing sample was made of PBMCs. The gene calls are TRBV11-2 and TRBJ2-2, with 9 bases identical to TRBD2. The DNA for the CDR3 is TGTGCCAGCAGCTCGAGCGGGGGGAAGAACACCGGGGAGCTGTTTTTT. Protein sequence: CASSSSGGKNTGELFF.